Listed below are T cell receptor beta chains from one sample, sequenced in a study of blood T cell repertoires in COVID-19. Sequencing was performed with immunoSEQ multiplex PCR; in TCRdb, only in-frame clones are kept and a portion is missing. The sample records 150,000 to 200,000 clones, approximately 80% being singletons. Material for sequencing was PBMCs or T cells enriched from blood (not recorded which). The receptors were gathered from a man in his sixties who had been exposed to COVID-19. Each CDR3 is given with its conserved first and last residue. Each record gives: J gene, V gene, clone size, D gene, CDR3 DNA, CDR3 protein. D genes are given only for firm matches. Clone sizes are given selectively: once, few, many, or a class where the clone is expanded.

j_gene: TRBJ1-2
v_gene: TRBV5-1
abundance: -
d_gene: TRBD1
CDR3nt: TGCGCCAGCAGCTTGCGGGACAGGGTCTATGGCTACACCTTC
CDR3aa: CASSLRDRVYGYTF

j_gene: TRBJ2-1
v_gene: TRBV6-5
abundance: -
d_gene: -
CDR3nt: TGTGCCAGCAGTTACTCATCCGACAGGAGTTACAATGAGCAGTTCTTC
CDR3aa: CASSYSSDRSYNEQFF

j_gene: TRBJ1-5
v_gene: TRBV21-1
abundance: -
d_gene: -
CDR3nt: TGTGCCAGCAGCATTGGGACCGACGAGCGGGGGGTAGGGCCCCAGCATTTT
CDR3aa: CASSIGTDERGVGPQHF

j_gene: TRBJ1-1
v_gene: TRBV20-1
abundance: -
d_gene: -
CDR3nt: TGCAGTGCTAGAGGGGGCCCTGAAGCTTTCTTT
CDR3aa: CSARGGPEAFF

j_gene: TRBJ2-5
v_gene: TRBV9
abundance: -
d_gene: -
CDR3nt: TGTGCCAGCAGCGTGGGACCGGCGGGGGAGACCCAGTACTTC
CDR3aa: CASSVGPAGETQYF

j_gene: TRBJ1-5
v_gene: TRBV19
abundance: -
d_gene: TRBD1
CDR3nt: TGTGCCAGTAGTAGCCAGGGGGGCCAGCCCCAGCATTTT
CDR3aa: CASSSQGGQPQHF

j_gene: TRBJ1-6
v_gene: TRBV30
abundance: few
d_gene: TRBD1
CDR3nt: TGTGCCTGGCAAAAGACAGGGGGTAATTCACCCCTCCACTTT
CDR3aa: CAWQKTGGNSPLHF

j_gene: TRBJ1-6
v_gene: TRBV11-3
abundance: -
d_gene: -
CDR3nt: TGTGCCAGCAGCCCAACACCCCTCCACTTT
CDR3aa: CASSPTPLHF

j_gene: TRBJ1-6
v_gene: TRBV30
abundance: -
d_gene: -
CDR3nt: TGTGCCTGGAGTGCAGGGGATAATTCACCCCTCCACTTT
CDR3aa: CAWSAGDNSPLHF

j_gene: TRBJ2-7
v_gene: TRBV7-6
abundance: -
d_gene: TRBD1
CDR3nt: TGTGCCAGCAGCCTTATTACAGGGGGCGAAGAGCAGTACTTC
CDR3aa: CASSLITGGEEQYF

j_gene: TRBJ1-4
v_gene: TRBV5-1
abundance: -
d_gene: TRBD1
CDR3nt: TGCGCCAGCAGCACGGACAGGGTGGCCGAAAAACTGTTTTTT
CDR3aa: CASSTDRVAEKLFF

j_gene: TRBJ2-7
v_gene: TRBV19
abundance: -
d_gene: TRBD1
CDR3nt: TGTGCCAGTAGCTTCCGACAGGGGGCTGACGAGCAGTACTTC
CDR3aa: CASSFRQGADEQYF

j_gene: TRBJ1-4
v_gene: TRBV6-5
abundance: -
d_gene: TRBD1
CDR3nt: TGTGCCAGCAGCGACAGGGTGGAAAAACTGTTTTTT
CDR3aa: CASSDRVEKLFF

j_gene: TRBJ1-3
v_gene: TRBV4-2
abundance: -
d_gene: -
CDR3nt: TGTGCCAGCAGCCAAGACCAGGGTAATGGAAACACCATATATTTT
CDR3aa: CASSQDQGNGNTIYF

j_gene: TRBJ2-7
v_gene: TRBV5-1
abundance: once
d_gene: -
CDR3nt: TGCGCCAGCAGCTTGGGGTATTCGAGGGAGCAGTACTTC
CDR3aa: CASSLGYSREQYF

j_gene: TRBJ2-7
v_gene: TRBV6-5
abundance: -
d_gene: -
CDR3nt: TGTGCCGCCTACGATTCAACTACTTACGAGCAGTACTTC
CDR3aa: CAAYDSTTYEQYF

j_gene: TRBJ2-1
v_gene: TRBV12-3/TRBV12-4
abundance: few
d_gene: TRBD1
CDR3nt: TGTGCCAGCAGGACGGACAGGGGTGGTGAGCAGTTCTTC
CDR3aa: CASRTDRGGEQFF

j_gene: TRBJ2-1
v_gene: TRBV6-1
abundance: -
d_gene: TRBD2
CDR3nt: TGTGCCAGCAGTGAGACTAGCGGGAGGGCCCTTAGCTCCTACAATGAGCAGTTCTTC
CDR3aa: CASSETSGRALSSYNEQFF

j_gene: TRBJ2-3
v_gene: TRBV6-5
abundance: -
d_gene: -
CDR3nt: TGTGCCAGCAGCCCCCGACAGAGCACAGATACGCAGTATTTT
CDR3aa: CASSPRQSTDTQYF

j_gene: TRBJ2-5
v_gene: TRBV30
abundance: -
d_gene: TRBD1
CDR3nt: TGTGCCTGGGGCGGGACAGGGAAGACCCAGTACTTC
CDR3aa: CAWGGTGKTQYF

j_gene: TRBJ2-3
v_gene: TRBV11-3
abundance: -
d_gene: -
CDR3nt: TGTGCCAGCAGCTTACGAGCGGGGCCAGGGGTCTTTAGCACAGATACGCAGTATTTT
CDR3aa: CASSLRAGPGVFSTDTQYF

j_gene: TRBJ1-1
v_gene: TRBV28
abundance: -
d_gene: -
CDR3nt: TGTGCCAGCAGTTTATTGATTGAGGCTTTCTTT
CDR3aa: CASSLLIEAFF

j_gene: TRBJ1-2
v_gene: TRBV30
abundance: -
d_gene: -
CDR3nt: TGTGCCTGGGACGCCCCCCTAGGCTACACCTTC
CDR3aa: CAWDAPLGYTF

j_gene: TRBJ2-2
v_gene: TRBV2
abundance: -
d_gene: TRBD1
CDR3nt: TGTGCCAGCAGTCCGGGACAGGAGAACACCGGGGAGCTGTTTTTT
CDR3aa: CASSPGQENTGELFF

j_gene: TRBJ2-7
v_gene: TRBV7-3
abundance: -
d_gene: -
CDR3nt: TGTGCCAGCAGCCCCCCCATTGGAGTCCACGAGCAGTACTTC
CDR3aa: CASSPPIGVHEQYF

j_gene: TRBJ2-7
v_gene: TRBV7-2
abundance: -
d_gene: TRBD2
CDR3nt: TGTGCCAGCAGCCCCAGCGGGGCTAAAAACTCCTACGAGCAGTACTTC
CDR3aa: CASSPSGAKNSYEQYF

j_gene: TRBJ2-7
v_gene: TRBV6-5
abundance: -
d_gene: TRBD2
CDR3nt: TGTGCCAGCAGTTACTCGACGCGGCTAGCGGGAGTTCGGCAGTACTTC
CDR3aa: CASSYSTRLAGVRQYF

j_gene: TRBJ1-5
v_gene: TRBV19
abundance: -
d_gene: -
CDR3nt: TGTGCCAGTAGTATGGGCGGGAATCAGCCCCAGCATTTT
CDR3aa: CASSMGGNQPQHF

j_gene: TRBJ2-5
v_gene: TRBV11-2
abundance: once
d_gene: TRBD2
CDR3nt: TGTGCCAGCAGCCCGGGGACTAGCGGGAGCACGGAGACCCAGTACTTC
CDR3aa: CASSPGTSGSTETQYF

j_gene: TRBJ2-2
v_gene: TRBV9
abundance: -
d_gene: -
CDR3nt: TGTGCCAGCAGCGTAGTGCTCAGCACCGGGGAGCTGTTTTTT
CDR3aa: CASSVVLSTGELFF

j_gene: TRBJ2-1
v_gene: TRBV19
abundance: -
d_gene: TRBD2
CDR3nt: TGTGCCAGTAGTATAGCAGCTAGCGGGAGGCCCTCCCGATACAATGAGCAGTTCTTC
CDR3aa: CASSIAASGRPSRYNEQFF

j_gene: TRBJ1-5
v_gene: TRBV6-6
abundance: -
d_gene: TRBD1
CDR3nt: TGTGCCAGCCGCCCAGACAGGGGGGATAGTCAGCCCCAGCATTTT
CDR3aa: CASRPDRGDSQPQHF

j_gene: TRBJ2-2
v_gene: TRBV14
abundance: -
d_gene: -
CDR3nt: TGTGCCAGCAGCCAAGATGGGGGCACTTACACCGGGGAGCTGTTTTTT
CDR3aa: CASSQDGGTYTGELFF

j_gene: TRBJ1-3
v_gene: TRBV2
abundance: -
d_gene: -
CDR3nt: TGTGCCAGCAGTGGCCAGGGGCTGTCAGGAAACACCATATATTTT
CDR3aa: CASSGQGLSGNTIYF

j_gene: TRBJ1-1
v_gene: TRBV10-2
abundance: few
d_gene: -
CDR3nt: TGCGCCAGCAGTGAGTCATGGAGAAAAAACACTGAAGCTTTCTTT
CDR3aa: CASSESWRKNTEAFF

j_gene: TRBJ2-2
v_gene: TRBV12-5
abundance: -
d_gene: TRBD2
CDR3nt: TGTGCTAGTGGCCCGGGAGGGATCTTCGGCGGGGAGCTGTTTTTT
CDR3aa: CASGPGGIFGGELFF

j_gene: TRBJ2-2
v_gene: TRBV5-1
abundance: -
d_gene: TRBD1
CDR3nt: TGCGCCAGCAGCTCCCAGTCGACAGGGTCTTCCGGGGAGCTGTTTTTT
CDR3aa: CASSSQSTGSSGELFF

j_gene: TRBJ2-6
v_gene: TRBV27
abundance: once
d_gene: TRBD2
CDR3nt: TGTGCCAGCAGCTCCCCCGGACTAGCGGGAGCTATCTCTGGGGCCAACGTCCTGACTTTC
CDR3aa: CASSSPGLAGAISGANVLTF

j_gene: TRBJ2-3
v_gene: TRBV10-3
abundance: -
d_gene: -
CDR3nt: TGTGCCATCACAGGGGCAGATACGCAGTATTTT
CDR3aa: CAITGADTQYF

j_gene: TRBJ2-7
v_gene: TRBV5-1
abundance: -
d_gene: TRBD2
CDR3nt: TGCGCCAGCAGCTTTGGGCTAGCGGGAGACCTATCCTACGAGCAGTACTTC
CDR3aa: CASSFGLAGDLSYEQYF

j_gene: TRBJ2-1
v_gene: TRBV25-1
abundance: -
d_gene: TRBD1
CDR3nt: TGTGCCAGCAGTGAATATGGGGGACAGGGTTACAATGAGCAGTTCTTC
CDR3aa: CASSEYGGQGYNEQFF

j_gene: TRBJ2-1
v_gene: TRBV28
abundance: large
d_gene: TRBD2
CDR3nt: TGTGCCAGCAGTTCCCCGCTAGCGGGGAGTACGGACGGTGAGCAGTTCTTC
CDR3aa: CASSSPLAGSTDGEQFF

j_gene: TRBJ2-7
v_gene: TRBV10-3
abundance: -
d_gene: -
CDR3nt: TGTGCCATCACAGGGAACGACTACGAGCAGTACTTC
CDR3aa: CAITGNDYEQYF

j_gene: TRBJ2-1
v_gene: TRBV30
abundance: few
d_gene: TRBD2
CDR3nt: TGTGCCTGGAGTGGGAGAGGGAGGGCCTGGTTCTTC
CDR3aa: CAWSGRGRAWFF

j_gene: TRBJ2-7
v_gene: TRBV19
abundance: -
d_gene: -
CDR3nt: TGTGCCAGTAGTGGGAGTGGACTCTACGAGCAGTACTTC
CDR3aa: CASSGSGLYEQYF

j_gene: TRBJ2-1
v_gene: TRBV5-6
abundance: -
d_gene: -
CDR3nt: TGTGCCAGCAGCTTGGAGAGGGCTAGCCGATACAATGAGCAGTTCTTC
CDR3aa: CASSLERASRYNEQFF

j_gene: TRBJ1-2
v_gene: TRBV29-1
abundance: once
d_gene: -
CDR3nt: TGCAGCGCCCTCAGGGAAACTATAAGCTACACCTTC
CDR3aa: CSALRETISYTF

j_gene: TRBJ2-1
v_gene: TRBV7-2
abundance: -
d_gene: -
CDR3nt: TGTGCCAGCAGCTTAGGCCCCCTTCGGGATGAGCAGTTCTTC
CDR3aa: CASSLGPLRDEQFF